The 26 T cell receptor beta chains below were found in one sample sequenced in a study of tumor-infiltrating lymphocytes in primary liver carcinoma. The study co-extracted DNA and RNA from roughly 20-30 mg of unsorted bulk tissue. With a constant-region primer, TCR beta cDNA was made from roughly 500 ng of total RNA. A slightly modified ARM-PCR protocol with three nested multiplex PCR rounds produced these TCR beta libraries. Investigators reported that the first two PCR rounds, at 10 cycles each, used TRBV1-TRBV30 forward primers with a C-beta reverse primer. TCRdb fed the multiplex PCR reads into MiXCR, producing one record per CDR3 protein. Of roughly 78,000 distinct CDR3 sequences in the sample, 70% to 75% were seen once. The specimen was liver tumor tissue from sampling region 4. Noted subset: tumor region T4, right-lateral pole. All receptors derive from a woman aged 60-75 years with primary liver carcinoma and hepatitis B virus infection.

This clonotype was counted ten times or more. The chain couples TRBV5-1 to TRBJ2-5, with 12 bases that match TRBD2. Germline V gene lookup returns CDR1 SGHRS and CDR2 YFSETQ. The CDR3 runs to 17 residues. J gave up 5 bases and V 2 bases, and 10 bases lay outside the gene matches. CDR3 sequence: CASSFGLAGGISETQYF. The CDR3, as DNA: TGCGCCAGCAGCTTTGGGCTAGCGGGAGGGATCTCGGAGACCCAGTACTTC.

Regarding this clonotype: Sequence at one end of the junction differs from germline and may be a read error. The chain combines TRBV28 with TRBJ2-1, with 7 bases matching TRBD2. Germline loops: CDR1 MDHEN, CDR2 SYDVKM. CDR3 length: 18 residues. The CDR3 reads CASLLWGGRSSSYNEQFF. The CDR3 DNA follows: TGTGCCAGCCTACTCTGGGGGGGACGGTCTAGCTCCTACAATGAGCAATTCTTC. Full variable domain (remainder filled in from reference TRBV28 and TRBJ2-1): DVKVTQSSRYLVKRTGEKVFLECVQDMDHENMFWYRQDPGLGLRLIYFSYDVKMKEKGDIPEGYSVSREKKERFSLILESASTNQTSMYLCASLLWGGRSSSYNEQFFGPGTRLTVL.

As to this clonotype: The junction and the germline gene differ at one end; a read error may be behind it. The rearrangement joins TRBV28 to TRBJ2-1, with D perhaps being TRBD1 or TRBD2 (7 bases each). CDR3 length equals 16 residues. Germline V gene lookup returns CDR1 MDHEN and CDR2 SYDVKM. DNA of the CDR3: TGCGCCAGCACACCTTGGGGAGGGGGCGACTACAATGAGCAGTTCTTC. Translated, it gives CASTPWGGGDYNEQFF. Full variable domain (remainder filled in from reference TRBV28 and TRBJ2-1): DVKVTQSSRYLVKRTGEKVFLECVQDMDHENMFWYRQDPGLGLRLIYFSYDVKMKEKGDIPEGYSVSREKKERFSLILESASTNQTSMYLCASTPWGGGDYNEQFFGPGTRLTVL.

The chain carries TRBV14 and TRBJ2-1, with TRBD1 identical over 7 bases. Germline loops: CDR1 SGHDN, CDR2 FVKESK. This CDR3 has 16 amino acids. The ends lost 4 bases at V and 16 bases at J; junction bases unmatched: 22. Written as DNA, the CDR3 is TGTGCCAGCAGCCTTCTCAGGGGGTTAACTGGCAATGAACATTTCTTC. The encoded protein is CASSLLRGLTGNEHFF.

Turning to this clonotype: One end of the junction varies from germline; a read error may be responsible. The rearrangement joins TRBV29-1 to TRBJ2-6; a possible D gene is TRBD2 (6 bases). From germline, CDR1 is SQVTM and CDR2 ANQGSEA. The CDR3 length is 13 residues. The CDR3, as DNA: TGCATCGTTGGGACTTCTGGGGCCAACATCCTGACTTTC. This gives the protein CIVGTSGANILTF.

In regard to this clonotype: A read error may be the cause here, since a much bigger clone is one base away. No conserved phenylalanine or tryptophan ends this CDR3, so it is likely a read error. The DNA is omitted, as the CDR3 cannot be located on it reliably, and the CDR3 follows TCRdb's listing. This rearrangement joins TRBV14 to TRBJ1-1. A total of 11 residues make up the CDR3, ends included. Germline V gene data show CDR1 as SGHDN and CDR2 as FVKESK. CDR3 sequence: CASSQVGEPFL.

On this clonotype: One end of the junction is discordant with germline, which a read error may explain. The CDR3 sequence: CASSLGSTGELFF. The CDR3 DNA reads as TGTGCAAGCAGCTTAGGAAGCACCGGGGAACTGTTTTTT. The rearrangement links TRBV11-1 to TRBJ2-2; D is possibly TRBD2 (5 bases). Germline assignment: CDR1 SGHAT and CDR2 FQDESV (reference sequence). CDR3 length: 13 amino acids.

V and J are TRBV12-3 or TRBV12-4 and TRBJ1-2, with TRBD1 identical over 8 bases. The CDR3 totals 14 residues. V was pared by 5 bases and J by 11 bases, with 13 bases of the junction left unmatched. CDR3 DNA sequence: TGTGCCAGCAGTCCTCACCGGACAGGGCTCGGTTACACCTTC. Translated: CASSPHRTGLGYTF.

J is TRBJ1-1 and V is TRBV19; D is unclear. The CDR3 consists of 14 residues. The germline V gene encodes CDR1 LNHDA and CDR2 SQIVND (reference sequence). V was cut by 5 bases and J by 5 bases, with 15 bases left in between. CDR3: CASSEYKGRTEAFF. Written as DNA, the CDR3 is TGTGCCAGTAGTGAGTACAAGGGTCGGACTGAAGCTTTCTTT.

In its sample, this clonotype was seen once. At one boundary the junction diverges from the germline segment, which might be a read error. The chain combines TRBV11-1 with TRBJ2-2; D is unclear. This CDR3 is built from 14 residues. Looked up from germline, CDR1 is SGHAT and CDR2 is FQDESV (reference sequence). This CDR3 is CAGRPRLDTGELFF. The CDR3 DNA reads TGTGCCGGCAGACCGAGACTTGACACGGGGGAGCTGTTTTTT.

V usage is TRBV6-2 or TRBV6-3 and J usage is TRBJ2-1; no clear D gene. The CDR3 is made up of 14 amino acids. V lost 4 bases, J lost 4 bases, and 11 bases lay in between. Germline loops: CDR1 MNHEY, CDR2 SVGEGT. The CDR3 DNA sequence: TGTGCCAGCAGTTTAGTGCAGGCGTACAATGAGCAGTTCTTC. This translates into CASSLVQAYNEQFF.

The genes are TRBV28 and TRBJ1-1; D call uncertain. Deletions cut 4 bases from V and 6 bases from J, with 12 bases between. The CDR3 runs to 13 residues. Germline CDR1 reads MDHEN; CDR2 reads SYDVKM. CDR3 coding DNA: TGTGCCAGCAGTTCTCCCATGCTGGCTGAAGCTTTCTTT. It yields the protein CASSSPMLAEAFF.

With respect to this clonotype: At one of its ends the junction is not consistent with the germline gene, which may arise from a read error. The chain has TRBV11-2 and TRBJ2-7; perhaps D is TRBD1 or TRBD2 (6 bases each). The CDR3 sequence is 16 residues long. The V gene's germline CDR1 is SGHAT and CDR2 FQNNGV. CDR3 nucleotides: TGTGCAAGCAGCTTAGCGTCGGGGGCAGGAGACCACGAGCAGTACTTC. The encoded protein is CASSLASGAGDHEQYF.

As to this clonotype: Relative to the germline gene, one junction end is altered; a read error may explain this. The chain joins TRBV10-2 to TRBJ2-7, with 7 bases that match TRBD1. This CDR3 comprises 14 residues. The germline gives CDR1 WSHSY, CDR2 SAAADI. DNA of the CDR3: TGCGCCAGCAGTGACTGGACAGGATTATACGGGCAGTACTTC. Translated, it gives CASSDWTGLYGQYF.

About this clonotype: The conserved closing phenylalanine or tryptophan is absent in this CDR3, likely reflecting a read error. The DNA is omitted, as the CDR3 cannot be located on it reliably, and the CDR3 follows TCRdb's listing. The chain links TRBV6-1 to TRBJ1-2. CDR1 and CDR2 from the germline V gene are MNHNS and SASEGT. A total of 13 residues make up the CDR3, ends included. The CDR3 here is CASSETRDYGYTI.

Worth noting for this clonotype: One junction end disagrees with the germline gene, perhaps due to a read error. This chain joins TRBV4-1 and TRBJ2-3; no clear D. CDR3 length: 15 residues. The germline gives CDR1 MGHRA, CDR2 YSYEKL. DNA for the CDR3: TGTGCCAGCAGCCACGGGCTACTAAGCACAGATACGCAGTATTTT. Its translation is CASSHGLLSTDTQYF.

Of note for this clonotype: An end of the junction does not agree with germline; a read error may underlie this. The V call is TRBV5-4, the J call TRBJ2-5; 7 bases line up with TRBD1. Germline assignment: CDR1 SGHNT and CDR2 YYREEE (reference sequence). The CDR3 extends over 13 amino acids. Written as DNA, the CDR3 is TGTGCCAGCAGCTCACCAGGGGGAGAGACCAAGTATTTC. It codes for CASSSPGGETKYF.

This clonotype has at least ten counts. The J gene is TRBJ2-2, the V gene TRBV2, with a tentative D call TRBD2 (7 bases). Germline V gene sequence: CDR1 SNHLY, CDR2 FYNNEI. The CDR3 has 14 amino acids. Trimming pared 8 bases from V and 7 bases from J, leaving 17 bases between. DNA of the CDR3: TGTGCCAGCTTGAACAGGGAGGGAGTCGGGGAGCTGTTTTTT. Residues: CASLNREGVGELFF.

Of note for this clonotype: A read error may account for a junction end that differs from germline. The chain joins TRBV12-3 or TRBV12-4 to TRBJ1-6; 7 nucleotides line up with TRBD1. This CDR3 comprises 16 residues. The CDR3 loop reads CASSFDRVENNSPLHF. CDR3 nucleotides: TGTGCCAGCAGTTTTGACAGGGTCGAAAATAATTCACCCCTTCACTTT.

Notes on this clonotype: One base away lies a much larger clone, so this may be a sequencing read error. V and J are TRBV28 and TRBJ2-5, with 7 positions matching TRBD2. The J segment lost 6 bases and the V segment lost 3 bases, leaving 10 bases of the junction unmatched. Germline V gene data show CDR1 as MDHEN and CDR2 as SYDVKM. The CDR3 totals 15 residues. The CDR3 nucleotides are TGTGCCAGCAGTTTGGCGGGAGACGGTATAAAGACCCAGTACTTC. Protein sequence: CASSLAGDGIKTQYF.

The chain carries TRBV30 and TRBJ2-7; D might be TRBD1 (5 bases). V was pared by 4 bases and J by 10 bases, with 14 bases between. The CDR3 runs 11 residues. CDR1 and CDR2 from the germline V gene are GTSNPN and SVGIG (reference sequence). The chain's CDR3 is CAWNITGEQYF. The CDR3, as DNA: TGTGCCTGGAATATAACAGGAGAACAGTACTTC.

This clonotype was found once. The V and J genes are TRBV6-1 and TRBJ2-7; the D gene could be TRBD1 or TRBD2 (6 bases each). This CDR3 contains 15 residues. Germline loops: CDR1 MNHNS, CDR2 SASEGT. Deletions cut 3 bases from V and 4 bases from J, with 16 bases between. Written as DNA, the CDR3 is TGTGCCAGCAGTGAGTTATCGGGGGCTGGGTACGAGCAGTACTTC. This gives the protein CASSELSGAGYEQYF.

The sample holds a few counts of this clonotype. A read error may explain this, as a much larger clone is one base away. The V call is TRBV6-6, the J call TRBJ1-1; D is undetermined. Germline lookup yields CDR1 MNHNY and CDR2 SVGAGI (reference sequence). CDR3 length: 10 residues. CDR3 amino acids: CVSSYAEAFF. The CDR3 coding sequence is TGTGTCAGCAGTTACGCAGAAGCTTTCTTT.

About this clonotype itself: Sequence at one end of the junction differs from germline and may be a read error. The V gene is TRBV11-2, the J gene TRBJ1-2; tentatively, D is TRBD1 (6 bases). The CDR3 contains 15 residues. CDR1 and CDR2 from the germline V gene are SGHAT and FQNNGV. CDR3 residues: CANSFAGGPDYGYTF. The CDR3 DNA reads TGTGCCAACAGCTTTGCCGGGGGGCCGGACTATGGCTACACCTTC.

Worth noting for this clonotype: Since no conserved phenylalanine or tryptophan closes the CDR3, a read error is the likely cause. This rearrangement joins TRBV12-3 or TRBV12-4 to TRBJ2-3; tentative D call: TRBD2 (6 bases). This CDR3 contains 16 residues. The CDR3 loop is CANSLPAGTPGDTQYY. The CDR3 coding sequence is TGTGCCAACAGTCTGCCTGCGGGGACTCCGGGAGATACGCAGTATTAT.

The chain joins TRBV7-6 to TRBJ2-1; D might be TRBD2 (6 bases). Germline assignment: CDR1 SGHVS and CDR2 FNYEAQ. The V gene lost 2 bases and the J gene lost 4 bases, with 15 bases spanning the gap. CDR3 size: 16 residues. CDR3 nucleotide sequence: TGTGCCAGCAGCTTAATTGAGGGAGGCCCGTACAATGAGCAGTTCTTC. It specifies CASSLIEGGPYNEQFF. Using reference TRBV7-6 and TRBJ2-1 for the parts outside the CDR3, the full variable domain is GAGVSQSPRYKVTKRGQDVALRCDPISGHVSLYWYRQALGQGPEFLTYFNYEAQQDKSGLPNDRFSAERPEGSISTLTIQRTEQRDSAMYRCASSLIEGGPYNEQFFGPGTRLTVL.